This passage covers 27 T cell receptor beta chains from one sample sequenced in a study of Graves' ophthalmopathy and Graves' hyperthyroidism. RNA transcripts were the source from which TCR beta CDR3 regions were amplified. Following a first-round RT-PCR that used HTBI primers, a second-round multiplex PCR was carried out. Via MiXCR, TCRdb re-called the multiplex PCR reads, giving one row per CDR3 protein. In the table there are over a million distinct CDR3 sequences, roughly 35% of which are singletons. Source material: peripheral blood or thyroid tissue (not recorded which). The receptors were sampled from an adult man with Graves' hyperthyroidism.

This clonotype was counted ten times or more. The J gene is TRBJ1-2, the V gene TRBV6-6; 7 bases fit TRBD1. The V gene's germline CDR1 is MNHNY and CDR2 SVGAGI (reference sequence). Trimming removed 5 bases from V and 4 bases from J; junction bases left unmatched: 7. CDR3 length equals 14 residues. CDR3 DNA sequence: TGTGCCAGCAGTACAGGGGAGGGATCCTATGGCTACACCTTC. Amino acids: CASSTGEGSYGYTF.

The CDR3 DNA follows: TGCAGCGTTGGTGGATTCGGGGAGCTGTTTTTT. Its translation is CSVGGFGELFF. V gene TRBV29-1 combines with J gene TRBJ2-2; D is undetermined. Germline V gene lookup returns CDR1 SQVTM and CDR2 ANQGSEA. The CDR3 covers 11 residues. V was clipped by 4 bases and J by 7 bases, with 7 bases between them.

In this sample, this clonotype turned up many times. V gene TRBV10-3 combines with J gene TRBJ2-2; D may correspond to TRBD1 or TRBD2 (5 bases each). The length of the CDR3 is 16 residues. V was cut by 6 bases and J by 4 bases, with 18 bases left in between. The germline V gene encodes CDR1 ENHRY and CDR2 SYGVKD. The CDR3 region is CAIRRIRDHTTGELFF. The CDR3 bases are TGTGCCATCAGGCGCATACGGGACCACACCACCGGGGAGCTGTTTTTT.

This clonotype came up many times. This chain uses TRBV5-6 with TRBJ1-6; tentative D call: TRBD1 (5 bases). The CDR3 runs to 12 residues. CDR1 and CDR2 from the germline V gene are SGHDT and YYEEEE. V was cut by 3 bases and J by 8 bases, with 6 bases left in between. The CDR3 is CASSSGHSPLHF. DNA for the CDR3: TGTGCCAGCAGCTCGGGGCATTCACCCCTCCACTTT.

The CDR3 reads CASTPQTGELFF. For the CDR3, the DNA is TGTGCCAGCACCCCACAGACCGGGGAGCTGTTTTTT. The V gene is TRBV7-2, the J gene TRBJ2-2; D gene unclear. The germline gives CDR1 SGHTA, CDR2 FQGNSA. Between the trimmed V and J ends, which lost 7 bases and 5 bases, there was a span of 8 bases. The CDR3 extends over 12 amino acids. Complete variable domain (other parts from reference TRBV7-2 and TRBJ2-2): GAGVSQSPSNKVTEKGKDVELRCDPISGHTALYWYRQSLGQGLEFLIYFQGNSAPDKSGLPSDRFSAERTGGSVSTLTIQRTQQEDSAVYLCASTPQTGELFFGEGSRLTVL.

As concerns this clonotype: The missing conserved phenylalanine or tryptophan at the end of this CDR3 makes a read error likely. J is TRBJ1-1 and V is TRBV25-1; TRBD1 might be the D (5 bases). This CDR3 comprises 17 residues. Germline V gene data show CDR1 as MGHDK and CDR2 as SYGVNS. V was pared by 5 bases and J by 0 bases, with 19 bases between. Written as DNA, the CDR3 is TGTGCCAGCAGTCAGTCTCCCCGCACAGGAATGAACACTGAAGCTTTCTCT. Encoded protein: CASSQSPRTGMNTEAFS.

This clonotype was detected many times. The CDR3 spells CAISESEGGEQYF. Written as DNA, the CDR3 is TGTGCCATCAGTGAATCTGAGGGAGGCGAGCAGTACTTC. The chain couples TRBV10-3 to TRBJ2-7; TRBD2 is a possible D gene (6 bases). Germline CDR1 and CDR2: ENHRY and SYGVKD. The CDR3 has 13 residues. V was cut by 3 bases and J by 6 bases, with 12 bases left in between.

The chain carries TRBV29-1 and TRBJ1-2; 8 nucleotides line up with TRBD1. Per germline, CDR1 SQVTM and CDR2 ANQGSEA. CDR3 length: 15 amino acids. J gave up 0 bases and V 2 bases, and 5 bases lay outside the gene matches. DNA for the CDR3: TGCAGCGTTGAACCGGGACAGGAAGCTAACTATGGCTACACCTTC. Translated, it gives CSVEPGQEANYGYTF.

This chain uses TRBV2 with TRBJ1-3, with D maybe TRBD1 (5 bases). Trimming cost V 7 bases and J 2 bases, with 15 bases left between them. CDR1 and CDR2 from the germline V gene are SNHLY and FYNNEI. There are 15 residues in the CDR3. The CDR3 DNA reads TGTGCCAGCACTAAGACAGCGTCCCCTGGAAACACCATATATTTT. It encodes CASTKTASPGNTIYF.

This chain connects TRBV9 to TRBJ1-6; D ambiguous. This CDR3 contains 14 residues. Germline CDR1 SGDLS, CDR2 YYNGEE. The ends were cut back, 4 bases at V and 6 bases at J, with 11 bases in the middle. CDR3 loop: CASSRRGSNSPLHF. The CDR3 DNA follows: TGTGCCAGCAGCCGCCGTGGGAGTAATTCACCCCTCCACTTT.

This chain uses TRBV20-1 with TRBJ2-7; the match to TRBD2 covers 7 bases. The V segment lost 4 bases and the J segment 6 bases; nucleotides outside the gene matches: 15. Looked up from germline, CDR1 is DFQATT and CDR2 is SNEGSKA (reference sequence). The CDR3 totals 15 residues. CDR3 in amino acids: CSATTERGLIGEQYF. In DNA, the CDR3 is TGCAGTGCTACAACAGAGCGGGGTCTAATCGGCGAGCAGTACTTC.

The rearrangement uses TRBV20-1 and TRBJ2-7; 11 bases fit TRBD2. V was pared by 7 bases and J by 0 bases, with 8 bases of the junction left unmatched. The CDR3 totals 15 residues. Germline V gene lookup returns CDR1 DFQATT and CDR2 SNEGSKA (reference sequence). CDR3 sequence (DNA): TGCAGTGTGGATAGCGGGAGGGTTAGCTCCTACGAGCAGTACTTC. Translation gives CSVDSGRVSSYEQYF.

CDR3 loop: CSARDLAREQYF. The CDR3 region has the DNA TGCAGTGCTAGAGATCTAGCGAGAGAGCAGTACTTC. This chain joins TRBV20-1 and TRBJ2-7; perhaps TRBD2 as D (6 bases). The germline CDR1 and CDR2 sequences are DFQATT and SNEGSKA (reference sequence). V was shortened by 0 bases and J by 7 bases, with 10 bases between the two germline ends. The CDR3 loop spans 12 amino acids.

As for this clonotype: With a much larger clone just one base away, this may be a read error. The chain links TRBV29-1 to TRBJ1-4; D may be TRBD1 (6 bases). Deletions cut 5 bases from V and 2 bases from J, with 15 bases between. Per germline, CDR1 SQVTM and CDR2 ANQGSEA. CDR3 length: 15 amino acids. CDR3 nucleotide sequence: TGCAGCGTTCCTACAGGGAGTGGGACTAATGAAAAACTGTTTTTT. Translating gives CSVPTGSGTNEKLFF. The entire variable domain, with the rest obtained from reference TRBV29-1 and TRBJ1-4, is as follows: SAVISQKPSRDICQRGTSLTIQCQVDSQVTMMFWYRQQPGQSLTLIATANQGSEATYESGFVIDKFPISRPNLTFSTLTVSNMSPEDSSIYLCSVPTGSGTNEKLFFGSGTQLSVL.

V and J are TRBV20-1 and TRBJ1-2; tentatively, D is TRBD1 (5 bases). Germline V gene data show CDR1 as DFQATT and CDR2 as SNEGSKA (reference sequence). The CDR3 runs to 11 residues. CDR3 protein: CSTRGYDGYTF. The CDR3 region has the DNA TGCAGCACGAGGGGCTACGATGGCTACACCTTC.

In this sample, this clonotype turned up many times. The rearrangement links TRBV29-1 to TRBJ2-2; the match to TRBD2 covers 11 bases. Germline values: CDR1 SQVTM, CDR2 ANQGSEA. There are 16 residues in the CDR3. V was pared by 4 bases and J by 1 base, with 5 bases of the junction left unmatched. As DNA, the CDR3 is TGCAGCGTTGGGAAAACTAGCGGGAGGAACACCGGGGAGCTGTTTTTT. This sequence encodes CSVGKTSGRNTGELFF.

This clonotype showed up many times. The CDR3 protein is CASSEDRRDTGELFF. CDR3 in DNA: TGCGCCAGCAGTGAGGACAGGAGGGACACCGGGGAGCTGTTTTTT. The rearrangement uses TRBV10-2 and TRBJ2-2; D may be TRBD1 or TRBD2 (6 bases each). Germline CDR1 is WSHSY and CDR2 is SAAADI. V was clipped by 2 bases and J by 3 bases, with 10 bases between them. This CDR3 has 15 amino acids.

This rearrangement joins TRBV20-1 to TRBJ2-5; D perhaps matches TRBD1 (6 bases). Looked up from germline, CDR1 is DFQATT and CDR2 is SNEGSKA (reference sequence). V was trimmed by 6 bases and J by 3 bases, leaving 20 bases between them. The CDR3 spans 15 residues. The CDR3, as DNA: TGCAGTGCCAAGTACATCGGGACACCTAAAGAGACCCAGTACTTC. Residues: CSAKYIGTPKETQYF.

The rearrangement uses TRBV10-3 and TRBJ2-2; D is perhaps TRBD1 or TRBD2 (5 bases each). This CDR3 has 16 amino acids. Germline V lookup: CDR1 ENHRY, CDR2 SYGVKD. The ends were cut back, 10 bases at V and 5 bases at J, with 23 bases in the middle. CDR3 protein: CASSPGPTPGTGELFF. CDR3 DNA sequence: TGTGCCAGCAGCCCGGGACCCACACCCGGAACCGGGGAGCTGTTTTTT.

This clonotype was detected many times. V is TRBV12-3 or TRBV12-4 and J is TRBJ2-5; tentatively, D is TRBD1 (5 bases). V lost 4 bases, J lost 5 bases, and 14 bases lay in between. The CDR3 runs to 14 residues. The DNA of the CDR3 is TGTGCCAGCAGTTCGCAGGGTTTCCGGGAGACCCAGTACTTC. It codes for CASSSQGFRETQYF.

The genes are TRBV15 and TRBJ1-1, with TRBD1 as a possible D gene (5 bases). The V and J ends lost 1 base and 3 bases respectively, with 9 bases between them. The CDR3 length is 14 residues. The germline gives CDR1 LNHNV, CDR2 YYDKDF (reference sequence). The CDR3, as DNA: TGTGCCACCAGCAGAGGGGGCGGGTACACTGAAGCTTTCTTT. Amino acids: CATSRGGGYTEAFF.

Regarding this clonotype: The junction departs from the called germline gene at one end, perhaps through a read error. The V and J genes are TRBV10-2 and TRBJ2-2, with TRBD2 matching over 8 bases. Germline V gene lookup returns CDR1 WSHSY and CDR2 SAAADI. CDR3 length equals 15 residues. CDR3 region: CASIAGGPNTGELFF. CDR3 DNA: TGTGCCAGCATCGCGGGAGGTCCGAACACCGGGGAGCTGTTTTTT.

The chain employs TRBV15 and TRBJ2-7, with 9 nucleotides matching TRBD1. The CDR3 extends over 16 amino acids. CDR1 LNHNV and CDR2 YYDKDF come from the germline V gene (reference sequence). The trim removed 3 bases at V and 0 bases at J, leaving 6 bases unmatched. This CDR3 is CATSSLRDRASYEQYF. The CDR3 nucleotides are TGTGCCACCAGCAGCCTCAGGGACAGGGCCTCCTACGAGCAGTACTTC.

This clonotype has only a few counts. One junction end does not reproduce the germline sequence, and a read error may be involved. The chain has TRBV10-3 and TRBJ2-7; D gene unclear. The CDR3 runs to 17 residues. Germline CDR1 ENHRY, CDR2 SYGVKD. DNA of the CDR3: TGTGCCAGCAGTGAAGCGTGGAGTCCCGGTCCCTCCTACGAGCAGTACTTC. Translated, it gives CASSEAWSPGPSYEQYF.

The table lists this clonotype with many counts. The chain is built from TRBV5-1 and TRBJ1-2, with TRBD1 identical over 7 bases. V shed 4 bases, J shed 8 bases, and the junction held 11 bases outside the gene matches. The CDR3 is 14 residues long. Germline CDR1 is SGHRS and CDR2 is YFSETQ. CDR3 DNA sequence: TGCGCCAGCAGCACCCTGACAGGGCTCGGAGGCTACACCTTC. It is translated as CASSTLTGLGGYTF.

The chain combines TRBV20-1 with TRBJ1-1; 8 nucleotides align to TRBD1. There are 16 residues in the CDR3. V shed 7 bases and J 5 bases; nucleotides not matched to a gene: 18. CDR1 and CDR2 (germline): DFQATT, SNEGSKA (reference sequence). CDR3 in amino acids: CSVKQTGGAGRTEAFF. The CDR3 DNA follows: TGCAGTGTTAAACAAACAGGGGGAGCAGGGAGAACTGAAGCTTTCTTT.

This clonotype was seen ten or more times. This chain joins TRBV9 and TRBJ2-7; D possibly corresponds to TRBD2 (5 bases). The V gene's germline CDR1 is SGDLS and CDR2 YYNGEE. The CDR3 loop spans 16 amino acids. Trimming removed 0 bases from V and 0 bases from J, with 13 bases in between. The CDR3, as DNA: TGTGCCAGCAGCGTAGGTGTGGTGGGGAGCTCCTACGAGCAGTACTTC. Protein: CASSVGVVGSSYEQYF.